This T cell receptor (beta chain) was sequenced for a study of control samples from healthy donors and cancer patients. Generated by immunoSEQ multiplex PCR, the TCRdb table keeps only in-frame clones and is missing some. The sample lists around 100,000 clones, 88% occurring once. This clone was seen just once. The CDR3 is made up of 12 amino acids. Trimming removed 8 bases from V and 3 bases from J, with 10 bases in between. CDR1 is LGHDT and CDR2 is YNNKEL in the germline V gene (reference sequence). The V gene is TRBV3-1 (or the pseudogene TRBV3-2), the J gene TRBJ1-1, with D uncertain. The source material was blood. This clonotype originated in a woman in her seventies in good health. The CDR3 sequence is CASEGAYTEAFF. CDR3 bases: TGTGCCAGCGAGGGCGCGTACACTGAAGCTTTCTTT.